The clone carrying this T cell receptor beta chain came up a few times. Its antigen is not identified. This record comes from a study of vaccination effects on CD4 cells after COVID-19. Study observations and caveats: Convalescent patients were few in the study, and early post-infection timepoints were absent.

Repertoires were generated with immunoSEQ multiplex PCR, while TCRdb's copy carries only in-frame clones and drops some. The profile shows roughly 64,000 clones, about 72% of them singletons. Isolating CD4+ T cells followed more than 9 days of culture. The source material was CD4+ T cells from PBMCs cultured without peptide, sampled before COVID-19 vaccination. This sequence originates from a human donor who had a prior SARS-CoV-2 infection.

CDR3 protein: CASSLGQPSSGNTIYF. As DNA, the CDR3 is TGCGCCAGCAGCTTGGGCCAACCGAGCTCTGGAAACACCATATATTTT. The gene calls are TRBV5-1 and TRBJ1-3; D call uncertain. Trimming pared 0 bases from V and 0 bases from J, leaving 10 bases between. CDR1 SGHRS and CDR2 YFSETQ come from the germline V gene. The CDR3 has 16 amino acids.